The entry that follows covers one TCR beta chain sequence. The specificity of this receptor is unknown. Per-nucleotide qualities are absent, and no much larger clonotype sits a single base away. This entry comes from a study of blood T cell repertoires in COVID-19 (dated by TCRdb to 2018 to 2021). About the full investigation: Collaborator samples came from the United States, Italy and Spain and covered acute and convalescent phases of COVID-19. The prospective study material was composed of cDNA or gDNA derived from T cells, B-cell-depleted T cells, or PBMCs. Subjects who had been exposed to COVID-19, were actively infected with it, or had recovered from it provided the deeply sampled blood TCRbeta repertoires that made up the dataset. The repertoires were released in a freely available public database meant as a resource for research on the immune response to SARS-CoV-2. Samples were obtained from the ongoing ImmuneRACE study (first 160 participants) and from 1,254 subjects provided by 6 global collaborators. Sample metadata almost always included a de-identified subject ID, COVID-19 status, age in years and sex. Where available, HLA class I and class II types were obtained from metadata supplied by the sample provider rather than from assay-based typing.

The paper as a whole reports these results and caveats: The amount of clinical and demographic metadata varied by source and participant and was provided uncurated.

The immunoSEQ Assay, a bias-controlled multiplex PCR, was used to amplify TCRbeta CDR3 regions from genomic DNA. On the study's bioinformatics: The number of nucleated cells in each sample was estimated by amplification of reference gene primers within the assay. To quantify the absolute abundance of each unique TCRbeta CDR3 rearrangement, sequence reads were collapsed and filtered. For each sample, productive Simpson clonality was calculated by taking the square root of Simpson's diversity index across productive rearrangements. The table comes from immuneACCESS by way of TCRdb, which keeps in-frame sequences with V and J called. Part of the clones is missing from these tables; in studies checked, under half for an unresolved V gene and the rest for unknown reasons. From that table come the V and J calls and clone size; the DNA was used to work out D and trimming. The sample table lists roughly 380,000 clones, around 87% of them with a count of one. Around 1.3% of the sample goes to the ten largest clones.

In the prospective study, participants were about 18 to 100 years old, resided in around 25 geographic areas of the United States, and were enrolled through a virtual design. Cohort assignment in the prospective study relied on participant-reported clinical history from a screening survey and a study questionnaire. ImmuneRACE Cohort 3 recovered participants were defined by two consecutive negative NP/OP PCR tests, healthcare professional clearance, or symptom resolution. In the prospective study, mobile phlebotomists collected whole blood, serum and a nasopharyngeal or oropharyngeal swab from each participant. Over a roughly 2-month period, participants in the prospective study had the option of providing additional blood draws and questionnaires. Before DNA extraction, blood samples from the prospective study were shipped at room temperature or frozen. The source of this sequence is a man aged 25 to 40 who had recovered from COVID-19. Sequenced: PBMCs or T cells enriched from blood (not recorded which).

The CDR3 protein is CSVEGTGGGTEAFF. Read as DNA, the sequence is TGCAGCGTTGAAGGTACAGGGGGGGGCACTGAAGCTTTCTTT. This chain is built from TRBV29-1 and TRBJ1-1; 8 junctional bases match TRBD1. CDR1 and CDR2 are drawn from the germline V gene: SQVTM, ANQGSEA. The V end gives up 1 base and the J end 4 bases, leaving 5 bases in the junction not matched to a gene. The CDR3 contains 14 residues, cysteine and phenylalanine counted. The retained sequence is limited to the CDR3, 42 bases, with the frame set at the first base.